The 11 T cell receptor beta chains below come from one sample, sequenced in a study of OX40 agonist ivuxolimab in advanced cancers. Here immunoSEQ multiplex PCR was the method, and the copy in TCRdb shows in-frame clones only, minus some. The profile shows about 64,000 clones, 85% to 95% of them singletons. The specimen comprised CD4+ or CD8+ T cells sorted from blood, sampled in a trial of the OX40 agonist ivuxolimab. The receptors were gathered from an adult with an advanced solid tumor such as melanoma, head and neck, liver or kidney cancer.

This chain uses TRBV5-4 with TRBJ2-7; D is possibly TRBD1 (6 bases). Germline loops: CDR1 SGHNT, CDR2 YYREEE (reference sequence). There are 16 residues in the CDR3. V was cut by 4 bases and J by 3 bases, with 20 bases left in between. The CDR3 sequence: CASSAGQSSSFYEQYF. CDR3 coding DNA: TGTGCCAGCAGCGCCGGACAGTCGTCTAGTTTCTACGAGCAGTACTTC.

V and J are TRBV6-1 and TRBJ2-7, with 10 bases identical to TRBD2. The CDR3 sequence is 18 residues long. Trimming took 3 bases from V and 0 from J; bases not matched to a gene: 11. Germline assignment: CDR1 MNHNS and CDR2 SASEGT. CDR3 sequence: CASSESGSGRLSSYEQYF. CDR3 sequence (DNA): TGTGCCAGCAGTGAGAGTGGTAGCGGGAGGCTCAGCTCCTACGAGCAGTACTTC.

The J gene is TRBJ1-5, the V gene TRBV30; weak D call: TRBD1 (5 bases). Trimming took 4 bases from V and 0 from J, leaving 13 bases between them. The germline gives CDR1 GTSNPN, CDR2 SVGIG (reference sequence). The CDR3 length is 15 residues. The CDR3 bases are TGTGCCTGGACCCCGGGACCTAATAGCAATCAGCCCCAGCATTTT. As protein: CAWTPGPNSNQPQHF. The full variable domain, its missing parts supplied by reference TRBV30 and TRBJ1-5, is SQTIHQWPATLVQPVGSPLSLECTVEGTSNPNLYWYRQAAGRGLQLLFYSVGIGQISSEVPQNLSASRPQDRQFILSSKKLLLSDSGFYLCAWTPGPNSNQPQHFGDGTRLSIL.

The DNA of the CDR3 is TGTGCCAGCAGTTTAGGGCACTATGGCTCCTACGAGCAGTACTTC. Protein sequence: CASSLGHYGSYEQYF. The genes are TRBV27 and TRBJ2-7; D uncertain. Looked up from germline, CDR1 is MNHEY and CDR2 is SMNVEV (reference sequence). This CDR3 is built from 15 residues. Trimming stripped 2 bases from V and 0 bases from J, with 11 bases between.

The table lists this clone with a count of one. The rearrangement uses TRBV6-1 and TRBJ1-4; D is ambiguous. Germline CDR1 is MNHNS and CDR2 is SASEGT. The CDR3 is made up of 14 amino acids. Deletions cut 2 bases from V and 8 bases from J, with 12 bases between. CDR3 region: CASSELASGEKLFF. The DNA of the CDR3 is TGTGCCAGCAGTGAATTAGCCAGCGGAGAAAAACTGTTTTTT.

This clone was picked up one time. CDR3 sequence (DNA): TGTGCCAGCAGCTGGGGGTCGGGGGAGCAGTACTTC. Amino acid sequence: CASSWGSGEQYF. The chain recombines TRBV7-6 with TRBJ2-5; TRBD2 might be the D (6 bases). This CDR3 comprises 12 residues. Trimming removed 4 bases at V and 11 bases at J, with 14 bases between. Germline assignment: CDR1 SGHVS and CDR2 FNYEAQ.

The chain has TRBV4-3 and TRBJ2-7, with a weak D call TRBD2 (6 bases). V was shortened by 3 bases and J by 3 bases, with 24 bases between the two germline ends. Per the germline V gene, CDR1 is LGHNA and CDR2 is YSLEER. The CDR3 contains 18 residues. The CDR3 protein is CASSQQQGGKLLHYEQYF. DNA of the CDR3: TGCGCCAGCAGCCAGCAGCAGGGCGGGAAGCTTCTACACTACGAGCAGTACTTC.

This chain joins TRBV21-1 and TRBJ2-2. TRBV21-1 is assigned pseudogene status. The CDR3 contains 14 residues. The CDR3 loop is CASSKVNHTGELFF. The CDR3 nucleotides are TGTGCCAGCAGCAAAGTTAACCACACCGGGGAGCTGTTTTTT.

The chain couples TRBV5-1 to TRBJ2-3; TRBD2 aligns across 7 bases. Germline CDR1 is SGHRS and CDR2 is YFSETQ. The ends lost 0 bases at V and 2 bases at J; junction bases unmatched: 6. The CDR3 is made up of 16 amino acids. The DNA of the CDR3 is TGCGCCAGCAGCTTGGTTGGGCTAGCGGACACAGATACGCAGTATTTT. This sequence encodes CASSLVGLADTDTQYF. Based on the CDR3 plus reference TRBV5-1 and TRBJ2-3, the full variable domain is KAGVTQTPRYLIKTRGQQVTLSCSPISGHRSVSWYQQTPGQGLQFLFEYFSETQRNKGNFPGRFSGRQFSNSRSEMNVSTLELGDSALYLCASSLVGLADTDTQYFGPGTRLTVL.

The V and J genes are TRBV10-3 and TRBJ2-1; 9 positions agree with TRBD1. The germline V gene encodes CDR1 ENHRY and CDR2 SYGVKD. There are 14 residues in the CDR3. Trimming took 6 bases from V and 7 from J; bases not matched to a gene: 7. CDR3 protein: CAISPGTGRNEQFF. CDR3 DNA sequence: TGTGCCATCAGCCCCGGGACAGGGAGGAATGAGCAGTTCTTC.

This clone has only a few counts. The CDR3: CAISEGQPGPSGNTIYF. The CDR3 DNA follows: TGTGCCATCAGTGAGGGACAGCCGGGCCCATCTGGAAACACCATATATTTT. V usage is TRBV10-3 and J usage is TRBJ1-3; perhaps TRBD1 as D (6 bases). Trimming left V 2 bases short and J 1 base short, with 15 bases between. This CDR3 is 17 amino acids long. Germline CDR1 is ENHRY and CDR2 is SYGVKD.